The 18 T cell receptor beta chains below were found in one sample sequenced in a study of OX40 agonist ivuxolimab in advanced cancers. Measured with immunoSEQ multiplex PCR; TCRdb has only the in-frame clones, and not every one. The sample gives fewer than 75,000 clones, about nine tenths of which show up once; 0.67% is in the top ten. Sequenced material: CD4+ or CD8+ T cells sorted from blood, taken in a trial of the OX40 agonist ivuxolimab. Receptors were obtained from an adult with an advanced solid tumor such as melanoma, head and neck, liver or kidney cancer.

The chain joins TRBV6-5 to TRBJ1-5; tentatively, D is TRBD1 (5 bases). Trimming pared 7 bases from V and 1 base from J, leaving 11 bases between. Germline CDR1 MNHEY, CDR2 SVGAGI. The CDR3 extends over 14 amino acids. The CDR3 nucleotides read TGTGCCAGCACCAGATGGGGGAGCAATCAGCCCCAGCATTTT. Protein sequence: CASTRWGSNQPQHF.

This clone occurred once. The genes are TRBV15 and TRBJ1-2; no reliable D call. The CDR3 runs to 12 residues. V lost 3 bases to trimming and J lost 6 bases, with 8 bases between them. The V gene's germline CDR1 is LNHNV and CDR2 YYDKDF (reference sequence). The DNA of the CDR3 is TGTGCCACCAGCAGGGGGAGTGATGGCTACACCTTC. Residues: CATSRGSDGYTF.

The V gene is TRBV11-2, the J gene TRBJ2-2; 7 nucleotides agree with TRBD1. J gave up 5 bases and V 3 bases, and 3 bases lay outside the gene matches. Per the germline V gene, CDR1 is SGHAT and CDR2 is FQNNGV. There are 14 residues in the CDR3. The CDR3 DNA reads as TGTGCCAGCAGCTTCTCAGGGGGAACCGGGGAGCTGTTTTTT. It specifies CASSFSGGTGELFF.

The chain carries TRBV29-1 and TRBJ2-4, with D tentatively TRBD1 (6 bases). Trimming shortened V by 6 bases and J by 1 base, and 16 bases separated the two germline ends. The germline CDR1 and CDR2 sequences are SQVTM and ANQGSEA. This CDR3 has 15 residues. CDR3 loop: CSVRTESVAKNIQYF. CDR3 nucleotide sequence: TGCAGCGTCCGGACAGAGTCTGTTGCCAAAAACATTCAGTACTTC.

The V and J genes are TRBV28 and TRBJ1-5, with D possibly matching TRBD1 (5 bases). Trimming shortened V by 4 bases and J by 9 bases, and 16 bases separated the two germline ends. Germline V lookup: CDR1 MDHEN, CDR2 SYDVKM. This CDR3 is 14 amino acids long. The CDR3 nucleotides are TGTGCCAGCAGTTACAGGCGGGGGGTGAGGCCCCAGCATTTT. This gives the protein CASSYRRGVRPQHF.

The table lists this clone with a few counts. This chain links TRBV27 with TRBJ2-2, with 8 bases fitting TRBD1. The trim removed 3 bases at V and 6 bases at J, leaving 12 bases unmatched. This CDR3 contains 17 residues. CDR1 MNHEY and CDR2 SMNVEV come from the germline V gene (reference sequence). CDR3 protein: CASSFYPGTGQPGELFF. DNA of the CDR3: TGTGCCAGCAGTTTCTATCCCGGGACAGGACAGCCCGGGGAGCTGTTTTTT.

As to this clone: This same CDR3 is encoded by further DNA sequences in the sample. The V call is TRBV5-1, the J call TRBJ2-1; 11 nucleotides line up with TRBD2. Looked up from germline, CDR1 is SGHRS and CDR2 is YFSETQ. There are 15 residues in the CDR3. Trimming took 4 bases from V and 4 from J; bases not matched to a gene: 4. In DNA form, the CDR3 reads TGCGCCAGCAGCCCCGGGACTAGCGGTTACAATGAGCAGTTCTTC. It encodes CASSPGTSGYNEQFF.

The genes are TRBV15 and TRBJ1-1; tentative D call: TRBD1 (5 bases). The length of the CDR3 is 12 residues. V lost 2 bases to trimming and J lost 7 bases, with 8 bases between them. In germline, CDR1 is LNHNV, CDR2 YYDKDF (reference sequence). The CDR3 DNA reads as TGTGCCACCAGCAGATCAGGGATTGAAGCTTTCTTT. Amino acids: CATSRSGIEAFF.

V gene TRBV27 combines with J gene TRBJ1-2; D not certain. CDR3 length: 14 residues. Germline values: CDR1 MNHEY, CDR2 SMNVEV (reference sequence). Trimming took off 3 bases at V and 4 bases at J, with 12 bases between the two ends. CDR3 DNA sequence: TGTGCCAGCAGTTTTCGTGGCAGCCGCTATGGCTACACCTTC. Amino acid sequence: CASSFRGSRYGYTF.

This chain's CDR3 is CASRPRLAGEVEQYF. The CDR3 coding sequence is TGTGCCAGCAGACCCCGACTAGCGGGAGAGGTCGAGCAGTACTTC. The chain carries TRBV6-6 and TRBJ2-7, with 12 bases aligning to TRBD2. This CDR3 has 15 amino acids. The V and J ends lost 6 bases and 6 bases, in that order; junction bases with no gene match: 9. CDR1 is MNHNY, CDR2 SVGAGI, per germline (reference sequence).

The chain joins TRBV7-9 to TRBJ2-4; 13 bases map to TRBD2. V lost 5 bases, J lost 0 bases, and 4 bases stayed unmatched. The CDR3 runs to 17 residues. CDR1 and CDR2 (germline): SEHNR, FQNEAQ (reference sequence). CDR3 coding DNA: TGTGCCAGCAGCGCCGGACTAGCGGGGGTAGCCAAAAACATTCAGTACTTC. Translating it yields CASSAGLAGVAKNIQYF.

This chain connects TRBV30 to TRBJ2-7, with D unresolved. Germline V gene lookup returns CDR1 GTSNPN and CDR2 SVGIG (reference sequence). The germline V and J ends were trimmed by 2 bases and 5 bases, with 13 bases remaining between them. The CDR3 runs 13 residues. CDR3 region: CAWSLGIENEQYF. As DNA, the CDR3 is TGTGCCTGGAGTCTGGGGATTGAAAACGAGCAGTACTTC.

The gene calls are TRBV19 and TRBJ2-1; 8 bases match TRBD2. Germline CDR1 is LNHDA and CDR2 is SQIVND (reference sequence). The CDR3 runs 18 residues. V shed 7 bases and J 1 base; nucleotides not matched to a gene: 15. CDR3 residues: CASTPGGAGGRSYNEQFF. CDR3 DNA: TGTGCCAGTACCCCCGGGGGGGCGGGAGGACGATCCTACAATGAGCAGTTCTTC.

The J gene is TRBJ1-5, the V gene TRBV28, with D possibly being TRBD1 (6 bases). Trimming cost V 6 bases and J 7 bases, with 19 bases left between them. The CDR3 is 15 residues long. In germline, CDR1 is MDHEN, CDR2 SYDVKM. The CDR3 protein is CASSSHREWRQPQHF. The CDR3 nucleotides read TGTGCCAGCAGCTCGCACAGGGAGTGGAGGCAGCCCCAGCATTTT.

V and J are TRBV29-1 and TRBJ1-3; 8 nucleotides align to TRBD1. Per germline, CDR1 SQVTM and CDR2 ANQGSEA. Trimming removed 6 bases from V and 4 bases from J; junction bases left unmatched: 5. This CDR3 is built from 13 residues. CDR3 loop: CSVGQGLGNTIYF. CDR3 DNA sequence: TGCAGCGTCGGACAGGGACTAGGAAACACCATATATTTT.

The rearrangement joins TRBV19 to TRBJ2-7, with a tentative D call TRBD2 (5 bases). V gave up 1 base and J gave up 3 bases, with 13 bases separating them. The V gene's germline CDR1 is LNHDA and CDR2 SQIVND (reference sequence). The CDR3 is 15 residues long. CDR3 nucleotide sequence: TGTGCCAGTAGTATAGGCACAGATCGGGGCTACGAGCAGTACTTC. As protein: CASSIGTDRGYEQYF.

A few counts support this clone. This rearrangement joins TRBV6-1 to TRBJ1-5, with D tentatively TRBD1 (6 bases). Germline V gives CDR1 MNHNS, CDR2 SASEGT. The length of the CDR3 is 14 residues. V lost 6 bases to trimming and J lost 3 bases, with 12 bases between them. The CDR3 nucleotides read TGTGCCAGCAGACCCCAGGGGAACAATCAGCCCCAGCATTTT. Translated: CASRPQGNNQPQHF.

The chain carries TRBV27 and TRBJ2-2, with TRBD1 as a possible D gene (6 bases). Germline V gene sequence: CDR1 MNHEY, CDR2 SMNVEV (reference sequence). The CDR3 has 15 amino acids. V lost 3 bases, J lost 3 bases, and 11 bases lay in between. Here the CDR3 DNA reads TGTGCCAGCAGTTTCAGGACAGACCACACCGGGGAGCTGTTTTTT. Residues: CASSFRTDHTGELFF.